These 9 T cell receptor beta chains were all obtained from the same sample, sequenced in a study of T-cell reconstitution after alpha-beta-depleted transplantation in children. This sample's TCRbeta library carried unique molecular identifier barcodes. TCRdb reprocessed the PCR reads via MiXCR and lists one record per CDR3 protein. The data hold about 50,000 distinct CDR3 sequences, with about 5% observed a single time. The specimen was PBMCs, mostly from graft donor cells, collected 60 days after TCRalphabeta/CD19-depleted stem cell transplant. Receptors were obtained from a female patient aged 2-15 years who had a stem cell transplant for aplastic anemia, so the T cells may come from the graft donor.

This clonotype has ten or more counts. The V gene is TRBV20-1, the J gene TRBJ2-6; D is possibly TRBD2 (5 bases). This CDR3 is built from 15 residues. Trimming stripped 4 bases from V and 0 bases from J, with 10 bases between. In germline, CDR1 is DFQATT, CDR2 SNEGSKA (reference sequence). The CDR3 DNA reads as TGCAGTGCTAATCGGGATAACTCTGGGGCCAACGTCCTGACTTTC. Translating gives CSANRDNSGANVLTF.

This clonotype was counted ten times or more. The chain employs TRBV28 and TRBJ2-5; D not certain. Trimming pared 8 bases from V and 5 bases from J, leaving 3 bases between. The CDR3 loop spans 9 amino acids. Germline V gene data show CDR1 as MDHEN and CDR2 as SYDVKM. CDR3 residues: CASGETQYF. The CDR3 nucleotides are TGTGCCAGCGGTGAGACCCAGTACTTC.

This clonotype was detected many times. This chain joins TRBV28 and TRBJ2-7; TRBD1 matches 8 bases. V shed 9 bases and J 3 bases; nucleotides not matched to a gene: 10. CDR1 and CDR2 from the germline V gene are MDHEN and SYDVKM. This CDR3 has 14 residues. The CDR3 here is CASDRDRIVYEQYF. As DNA, the CDR3 is TGTGCCAGTGACCGGGACAGGATCGTCTACGAGCAGTACTTC.

This clonotype was seen many times. V usage is TRBV20-1 and J usage is TRBJ2-7, with TRBD1 matching over 8 bases. CDR3 length: 14 residues. J lost 3 bases, V lost 6 bases, and 10 bases had no gene match. Germline CDR1 reads DFQATT; CDR2 reads SNEGSKA (reference sequence). The CDR3 bases are TGCAGTGCGGCCCGGACAGGGCTACTCTACGAGCAGTACTTC. Translating gives CSAARTGLLYEQYF.

This clonotype has ten or more counts. The chain has TRBV6-1 and TRBJ2-7, with D perhaps TRBD1 or TRBD2 (6 bases each). The germline gives CDR1 MNHNS, CDR2 SASEGT. The CDR3 loop spans 14 amino acids. V shed 5 bases and J shed 7 bases, with 18 bases lying between them. The CDR3 nucleotides are TGTGCCAGCAGTCCCAGGGGTGGGGGGCAAGAGCAGTACGTC. It is translated as CASSPRGGGQEQYV.

Many counts were recorded for this clonotype. V is TRBV6-1 and J is TRBJ2-7, with 7 bases that match TRBD2. CDR1 MNHNS and CDR2 SASEGT come from the germline V gene. The CDR3 covers 15 residues. V was pared by 9 bases and J by 0 bases, with 11 bases of the junction left unmatched. CDR3 DNA: TGTGCCAGTACCACCGAGCGGGGTCCCTCCTACGAGCAGTACTTC. Translating gives CASTTERGPSYEQYF.

There are many counts of this clonotype. This sequence joins TRBV7-9 and TRBJ2-1, with 13 bases fitting TRBD2. The CDR3 extends over 15 amino acids. Germline values: CDR1 SEHNR, CDR2 FQNEAQ (reference sequence). Unmatched junction bases numbered 5, after V lost 5 bases and J lost 7 bases. The CDR3 is CASSTSGRAVNEQFF. In nucleotides, the CDR3 is TGTGCCAGCAGCACTAGCGGGAGGGCCGTAAATGAGCAGTTCTTC.

This clonotype was picked up many times. The V and J genes are TRBV28 and TRBJ2-5, with a possible D match to TRBD1 (7 bases). Trimming shortened V by 4 bases and J by 9 bases, and 12 bases separated the two germline ends. The germline gives CDR1 MDHEN, CDR2 SYDVKM. The CDR3 length is 12 residues. As DNA, the CDR3 is TGTGCCAGCAGTTCACAGGGGAGGTCCCAGTACTTC. Its protein product is CASSSQGRSQYF. The full variable domain, its missing parts supplied by reference TRBV28 and TRBJ2-5, is DVKVTQSSRYLVKRTGEKVFLECVQDMDHENMFWYRQDPGLGLRLIYFSYDVKMKEKGDIPEGYSVSREKKERFSLILESASTNQTSMYLCASSSQGRSQYFGPGTRLLVL.

CDR3 amino acids: CASSEWTGGQYF. The DNA for the CDR3 is TGTGCCAGCAGTGAATGGACAGGGGGGCAGTACTTC. The rearrangement joins TRBV2 to TRBJ2-7; 10 bases fit TRBD1. Germline loops: CDR1 SNHLY, CDR2 FYNNEI. The CDR3 is made up of 12 amino acids. J lost 9 bases, V lost 2 bases, and 1 base had no gene match. The full variable domain, with the rest looked up from reference TRBV2 and TRBJ2-7, is EPEVTQTPSHQVTQMGQEVILRCVPISNHLYFYWYRQILGQKVEFLVSFYNNEISEKSEIFDDQFSVERPDGSNFTLKIRSTKLEDSAMYFCASSEWTGGQYFGPGTRLTVT.